The clone carrying this TCR beta chain was counted a single time. Its specificity is not known. The protocol was immunoSEQ multiplex PCR, while the TCRdb copy is restricted to in-frame clones and leaves out a portion. This table holds about 1 million clones, more than 65% found once. V shed 2 bases and J 6 bases; nucleotides not matched to a gene: 8. The CDR3 consists of 15 residues. From germline, CDR1 is MNHNS and CDR2 SASEGT. Donors were healthy HIV-negative adults without recent acute infections or vaccinations. This entry comes from a study of shared clonotypes between healthy human individuals. Background on the study: A donor's plate count was three for CD4 naive and three for CD4 memory; CD8 naive had two and CD8 memory one. Study findings and constraints: Naive subsets tended to show greater estimated richness than memory subsets.

The clonotype originates from a man younger than 35 in good health. The chain joins TRBV6-1 to TRBJ1-2; 8 bases map to TRBD1. Sample: memory CD4+ T cells sorted from blood. Indicated subset: CD45RA-negative fraction. The DNA of the CDR3 is TGTGCCAGCAGTGAATTTGCAGGGGGCGTCAATGGCTACACCTTC. Residues: CASSEFAGGVNGYTF.